This T cell receptor beta chain was retrieved from a study of molecular identifiers for immune sequencing clone quantification. Study-wide results and limits: Highly expanded clone sizes could end up underestimated if a barcode were shared by identical TCR molecules.

CDR1 is SGHAT, CDR2 FQDESV, per germline (reference sequence). V dropped 5 bases and J dropped 2; count of bases not matched to a gene: 9. The CDR3 totals 15 residues. Previously reported methods and listed TCR primers produced the bulk TCR libraries. TCRdb reprocessed the PCR reads via MiXCR and lists one record per CDR3 protein. This table has hundreds of thousands of distinct CDR3 sequences, 25% appearing once. This clonotype was counted a few times. Its antigen is unidentified. The clonotype comes from a human donor in good health. Some libraries in this study had Jurkat cell RNA spiked in. Sequenced: naive CD8+ T cells from blood, with Jurkat cell RNA spiked in. Subset of the sample: FACS-sorted CD8+CD4-CCR7+CD45RA+ naive T cells. The chain recombines TRBV11-1 with TRBJ2-7; 7 nucleotides align to TRBD1. The CDR3 coding sequence is TGTGCCAGCAGCCTACGACAGGGCTACCCCTACGAGCAGTACTTC. Residues: CASSLRQGYPYEQYF.